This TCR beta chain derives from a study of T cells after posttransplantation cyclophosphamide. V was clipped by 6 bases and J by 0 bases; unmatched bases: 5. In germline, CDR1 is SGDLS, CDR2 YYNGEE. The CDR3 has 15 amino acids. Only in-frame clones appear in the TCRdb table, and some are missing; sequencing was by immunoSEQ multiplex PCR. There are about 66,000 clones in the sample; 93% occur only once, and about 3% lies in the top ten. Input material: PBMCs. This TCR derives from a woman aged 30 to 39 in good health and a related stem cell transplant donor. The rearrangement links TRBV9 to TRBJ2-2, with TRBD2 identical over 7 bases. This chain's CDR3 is CASTTAGANTGELFF. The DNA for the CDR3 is TGTGCCAGCACTACGGCGGGGGCGAACACCGGGGAGCTGTTTTTT.